A single sample is the source of the 6 T cell receptor beta chains below, sequenced in a study of blood T cell repertoires in COVID-19. The assay was immunoSEQ multiplex PCR, and TCRdb's table has in-frame clones only and misses some. The sample records hundreds of thousands of clones, around 90% being singletons. Source material: PBMCs or T cells enriched from blood (not recorded which). These receptors were collected from a woman aged 45 to 65 who had recovered from COVID-19.

The rearrangement joins TRBV19 to TRBJ2-5, with 7 bases that match TRBD2. Per the germline V gene, CDR1 is LNHDA and CDR2 is SQIVND (reference sequence). The CDR3 is 14 residues long. Trimming removed 3 bases from V and 5 bases from J; junction bases left unmatched: 6. The CDR3, as DNA: TGTGCCAGTAGTATGGGACTAAAGTGGGAGACCCAGTACTTC. Its protein is CASSMGLKWETQYF.

The rearrangement links TRBV4-2 to TRBJ2-1, with 7 bases aligning to TRBD2. V shed 2 bases, J shed 1 base, and the junction held 8 bases outside the gene matches. The CDR3 length is 17 residues. Germline CDR1 reads LGHNA; CDR2 reads YNFKEQ. The CDR3 coding sequence is TGTGCCAGCAGCCAACCGCCCTGGGAGGGGTCCTACAATGAGCAGTTCTTC. Translating gives CASSQPPWEGSYNEQFF.

V gene TRBV24-1 combines with J gene TRBJ2-2; the match to TRBD1 covers 8 bases. Looked up from germline, CDR1 is KGHDR and CDR2 is SFDVKD. The CDR3 spans 15 residues. V lost 4 bases, J lost 7 bases, and 7 bases stayed unmatched. The CDR3, as DNA: TGTGCCACCAGTGAAGAAGGACAGGGCCTCGGGGAGCTGTTTTTT. Translation gives CATSEEGQGLGELFF.

This rearrangement joins TRBV18 to TRBJ2-4, with a tentative D call TRBD1 (5 bases). The V gene's germline CDR1 is KGHSH and CDR2 LQKENI. This CDR3 has 18 amino acids. V shed 0 bases and J shed 0 bases, with 15 bases lying between them. This chain's CDR3 is CASSPPVQDKLAKNIQYF. The CDR3 nucleotides are TGTGCCAGCTCACCACCCGTACAGGACAAATTAGCCAAAAACATTCAGTACTTC.

This sequence joins TRBV6-5 and TRBJ1-2; a weak D match, TRBD1 (6 bases). Trimming cost V 6 bases and J 6 bases, with 17 bases left between them. In germline, CDR1 is MNHEY, CDR2 SVGAGI. The CDR3 spans 14 residues. The CDR3 DNA reads TGTGCCAGCAGCGATAGCCGACAGGCTAATGGCTACACCTTC. It yields the protein CASSDSRQANGYTF.

This sequence joins TRBV27 and TRBJ1-2; D gene ambiguous. The CDR3 spans 10 residues. In germline, CDR1 is MNHEY, CDR2 SMNVEV (reference sequence). V was shortened by 6 bases and J by 8 bases, with 7 bases between the two germline ends. For the CDR3, the DNA is TGTGCCAGCAGCCAAGCGGGCTACACCTTC. Its protein is CASSQAGYTF.